The subject of this entry is one T cell receptor beta chain. The source of the sample is a study of Graves' ophthalmopathy and Graves' hyperthyroidism. The TCR beta CDR3 regions underwent amplification from RNA transcripts. The first round was an RT-PCR with HTBI primers, and the second round was a multiplex PCR. Using its own MiXCR run on the multiplex PCR reads, TCRdb lists one record per CDR3 protein. The sample has approximately 45,000 distinct CDR3 sequences, about 50% seen once; the top ten hold around 25%. Active ophthalmopathy (CAS at least 3, NOSPECS at least 4), lasting under 3 months. The CDR3 runs 16 residues. Germline V gene sequence: CDR1 KGHSH, CDR2 LQKENI. V was pared by 3 bases and J by 4 bases, with 7 bases of the junction left unmatched.

This rearrangement joins TRBV18 to TRBJ1-3; the match to TRBD1 covers 9 bases. This clonotype originated in an adult man with Graves' ophthalmopathy. Input material: peripheral blood. The CDR3 sequence: CASSPRDRAAGNTIYF. DNA for the CDR3: TGTGCCAGCTCACCCAGGGACAGGGCGGCCGGAAACACCATATATTTT.